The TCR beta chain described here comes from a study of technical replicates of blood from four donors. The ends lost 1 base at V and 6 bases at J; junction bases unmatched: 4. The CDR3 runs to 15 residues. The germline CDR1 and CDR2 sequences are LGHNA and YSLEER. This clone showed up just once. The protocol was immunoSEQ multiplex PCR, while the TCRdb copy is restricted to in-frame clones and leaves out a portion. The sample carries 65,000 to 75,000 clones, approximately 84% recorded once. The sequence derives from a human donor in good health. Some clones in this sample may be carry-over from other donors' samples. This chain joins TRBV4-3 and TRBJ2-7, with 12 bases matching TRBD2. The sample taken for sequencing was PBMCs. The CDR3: CASSQGTSGTFEQYF. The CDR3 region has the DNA TGCGCCAGCAGCCAAGGGACTAGCGGGACTTTCGAGCAGTACTTC.